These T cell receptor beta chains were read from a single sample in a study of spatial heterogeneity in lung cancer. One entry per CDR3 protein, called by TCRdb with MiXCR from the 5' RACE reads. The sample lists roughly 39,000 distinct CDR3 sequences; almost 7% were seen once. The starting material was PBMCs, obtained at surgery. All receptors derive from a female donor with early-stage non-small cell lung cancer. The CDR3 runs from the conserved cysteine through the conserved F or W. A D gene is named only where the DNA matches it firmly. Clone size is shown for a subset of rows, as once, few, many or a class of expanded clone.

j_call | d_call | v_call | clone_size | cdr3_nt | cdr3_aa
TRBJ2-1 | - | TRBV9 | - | TGTGCCAGCAGCGTCTTAGGCTGGAACAATGAGCAGTTCTTC | CASSVLGWNNEQFF
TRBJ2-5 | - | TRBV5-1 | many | TGCGCCAGCAGCTTGGCAGCAGCAGAGACCCAGTACTTC | CASSLAAAETQYF
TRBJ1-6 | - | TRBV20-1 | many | TGCAGTGCTAGAGATGCCGCCAGGGAAACCGATTCACCCCTCCACTTT | CSARDAARETDSPLHF
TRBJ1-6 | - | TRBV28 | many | TGTGCCAGCAGTTTTCCAGGGACTAATTCACCCCTCCACTTT | CASSFPGTNSPLHF
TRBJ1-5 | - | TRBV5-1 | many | TGCGCCAGCAGCTTGGACGTGGGCCAGCCCCAGCATTTT | CASSLDVGQPQHF
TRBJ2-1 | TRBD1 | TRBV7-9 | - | TGTGCCAGCAGCCCACCGGGGACAGGGGGCAATGAGCAGTTCTTC | CASSPPGTGGNEQFF
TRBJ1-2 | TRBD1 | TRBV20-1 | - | TGCAGTGCTCCGGGACAGCATAACTATGGCTACACCTTC | CSAPGQHNYGYTF
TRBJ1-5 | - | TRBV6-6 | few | TGTGCCAGCAGCAGAGGGGAGCCCCAGCATTTT | CASSRGEPQHF
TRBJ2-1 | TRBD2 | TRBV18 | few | TGTGCCAGCTCACCGTTAGCGGGGGGGCCTCTATATGAGCAGTTCTTC | CASSPLAGGPLYEQFF
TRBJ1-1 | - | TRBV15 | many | TGTGCCACCAGCAGAGATCGAACAGGCACTGAAGCTTTCTTT | CATSRDRTGTEAFF
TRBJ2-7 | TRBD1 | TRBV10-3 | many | TGTGCCATCGGCCGGGACAGGGGCTACGAGCAGTACTTC | CAIGRDRGYEQYF
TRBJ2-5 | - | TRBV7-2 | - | TGTGCCAGCAGCTTAGGAGTACGGGGGAGCCAAGAGACCCAGTACTTC | CASSLGVRGSQETQYF
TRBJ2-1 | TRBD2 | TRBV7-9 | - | TGTGCCAGCAGCGCCGGGACTAGCGGGGGTAATGAGCAGTTCTTC | CASSAGTSGGNEQFF
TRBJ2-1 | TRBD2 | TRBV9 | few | TGTGCCAGCAGCCCCGGGGGGGCTTACAATGAGCAGTTCTTC | CASSPGGAYNEQFF
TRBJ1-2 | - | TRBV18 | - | TGTGCCAGCTCAGTACAGGGCGTTAACTATGGCTACACCTTC | CASSVQGVNYGYTF
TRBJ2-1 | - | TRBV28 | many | TGTGCCAGCAGTCTACTTTCGAAGCAGTTCTTC | CASSLLSKQFF
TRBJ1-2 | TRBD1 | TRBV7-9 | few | TGTGCCAGCAGCTTAACAGGGGATGGCTACACCTTC | CASSLTGDGYTF
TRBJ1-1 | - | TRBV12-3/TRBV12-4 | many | TGTGCCAGCATCGAATCGGGCATCAGCCCTGAAGCTTTCTTT | CASIESGISPEAFF
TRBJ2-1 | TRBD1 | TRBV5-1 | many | TGCGCCAGCAGCTCAACGACAGGGTACAATGAGCAGTTCTTC | CASSSTTGYNEQFF
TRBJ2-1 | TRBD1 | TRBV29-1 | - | TGCAGCGTTGCTGGACAGGGGTACAATGAGCAGTTCTTC | CSVAGQGYNEQFF
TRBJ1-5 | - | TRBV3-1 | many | TGTGCCAGCAGCCAAGACAGGCAGATCAATCAGCCCCAGCATTTT | CASSQDRQINQPQHF
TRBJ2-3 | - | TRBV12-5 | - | TGTGCTAGTGGCCTGGGGGTCCCGGGGGATACGCAGTATTTT | CASGLGVPGDTQYF